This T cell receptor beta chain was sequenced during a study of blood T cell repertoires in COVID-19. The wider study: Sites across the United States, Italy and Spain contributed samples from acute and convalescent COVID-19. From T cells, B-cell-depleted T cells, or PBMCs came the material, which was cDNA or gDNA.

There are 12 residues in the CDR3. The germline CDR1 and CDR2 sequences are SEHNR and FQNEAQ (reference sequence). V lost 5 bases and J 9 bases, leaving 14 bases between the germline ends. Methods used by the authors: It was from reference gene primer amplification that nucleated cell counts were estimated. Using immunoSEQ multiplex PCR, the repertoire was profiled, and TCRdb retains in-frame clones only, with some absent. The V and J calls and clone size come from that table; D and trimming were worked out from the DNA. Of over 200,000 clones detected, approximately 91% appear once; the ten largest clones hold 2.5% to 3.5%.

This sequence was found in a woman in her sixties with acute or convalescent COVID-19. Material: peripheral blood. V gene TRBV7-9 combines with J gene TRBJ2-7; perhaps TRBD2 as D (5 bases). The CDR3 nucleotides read TGTGCCAGCAGCCCTTTGATACTAGTGCAGTACTTC. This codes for CASSPLILVQYF.